These 30 T cell receptor beta chains were all obtained from the same sample, sequenced in a study of T cell responses to AZD1222 COVID-19 vaccine. Sequenced by immunoSEQ multiplex PCR; TCRdb stores in-frame clones only, minus some. The table includes 100,000 to 120,000 clones, around 90% detected once. The specimen was peripheral blood, collected on day 0 of AZD1222 vaccination. The source is an adult in good health.

V usage is TRBV19 and J usage is TRBJ1-2; D not certain. Germline V gene lookup returns CDR1 LNHDA and CDR2 SQIVND (reference sequence). V was clipped by 3 bases and J by 6 bases, with 20 bases between them. The CDR3 runs 16 residues. CDR3 sequence reads: CASSMLAGGVVDGYTF. In DNA form, the CDR3 reads TGTGCCAGTAGTATGTTGGCCGGAGGCGTGGTGGATGGCTACACCTTC. Full variable domain (rest looked up from reference TRBV19 and TRBJ1-2): DGGITQSPKYLFRKEGQNVTLSCEQNLNHDAMYWYRQDPGQGLRLIYYSQIVNDFQKGDIAEGYSVSREKKESFPLTVTSAQKNPTAFYLCASSMLAGGVVDGYTFGSGTRLTVV.

This chain links TRBV7-8 with TRBJ2-2; the D is unclear. Germline lookup yields CDR1 SGHVS and CDR2 FQNEAQ. V was trimmed by 5 bases and J by 4 bases, leaving 11 bases between them. There are 14 residues in the CDR3. CDR3 sequence: CASSPYMATGELFF. Here the CDR3 DNA reads TGTGCCAGCAGCCCCTACATGGCCACCGGGGAGCTGTTTTTT.

V gene TRBV28 combines with J gene TRBJ2-7, with TRBD1 identical over 7 bases. Trimming removed 1 base from V and 0 bases from J; junction bases left unmatched: 6. Germline loops: CDR1 MDHEN, CDR2 SYDVKM. There are 16 residues in the CDR3. The CDR3 loop is CASSLSNDRVSYEQYF. The CDR3 nucleotides are TGTGCCAGCAGTTTATCTAATGACAGGGTCTCCTACGAGCAGTACTTC.

A single count supports this clone. J is TRBJ1-2 and V is TRBV3-1 (or the pseudogene TRBV3-2); D perhaps matches TRBD1 (5 bases). V was trimmed by 7 bases and J by 4 bases, leaving 13 bases between them. Germline V gives CDR1 LGHDT, CDR2 YNNKEL (reference sequence). This CDR3 has 13 residues. CDR3 nucleotides: TGTGCCAGCACCTCTGGGGCACTCTATGGCTACACCTTC. Its translation: CASTSGALYGYTF.

The chain employs TRBV5-6 and TRBJ2-2, with 7 bases identical to TRBD2. Germline CDR1 is SGHDT and CDR2 is YYEEEE. J was trimmed by 6 bases and V by 4 bases; bases with no gene match: 0. The CDR3 length is 12 residues. The CDR3 region has the DNA TGTGCCAGCAGCGGGGGGGCCGGGGAGCTGTTTTTT. Its protein product is CASSGGAGELFF.

This chain connects TRBV6-1 to TRBJ1-3; no clear D. With 1 base removed from V and 1 base from J, the gap between germline ends came to 8 bases. This CDR3 region has 15 residues. Germline V lookup: CDR1 MNHNS, CDR2 SASEGT. CDR3 residues: CASSEVWGSGNTIYF. CDR3 nucleotide sequence: TGTGCCAGCAGTGAAGTTTGGGGTTCTGGAAACACCATATATTTT.

The chain has TRBV7-2 and TRBJ2-2, with TRBD1 matching over 8 bases. Germline lookup yields CDR1 SGHTA and CDR2 FQGNSA. This CDR3 comprises 15 residues. V lost 5 bases to trimming and J lost 5 bases; unmatched junction nucleotides: 7. The CDR3 sequence: CASSPRTGKTGELFF. Here the CDR3 DNA reads TGTGCCAGCAGCCCGAGGACAGGGAAAACCGGGGAGCTGTTTTTT.

The chain has TRBV6-5 and TRBJ2-7, with 8 bases aligning to TRBD1. The CDR3 totals 15 residues. The V gene end was trimmed by 6 bases and the J gene end by 0 bases; junction bases not matched to a gene: 7. Germline V gene lookup returns CDR1 MNHEY and CDR2 SVGAGI. The CDR3, as DNA: TGTGCCAGCAGCCCAGACAGGGGTTACTCCTACGAGCAGTACTTC. It translates to CASSPDRGYSYEQYF.

The rearrangement uses TRBV7-8 and TRBJ2-7; D gene ambiguous. V was trimmed by 0 bases and J by 7 bases, leaving 4 bases between them. The CDR3 has 11 amino acids. Germline V gives CDR1 SGHVS, CDR2 FQNEAQ. CDR3 nucleotide sequence: TGTGCCAGCAGCTTAGCTATTGAGCAGTACTTC. Translating it yields CASSLAIEQYF.

The chain carries TRBV7-6 and TRBJ1-2, with D tentatively TRBD1 (6 bases). Trimming took 5 bases from V and 7 from J, leaving 17 bases between them. From germline, CDR1 is SGHVS and CDR2 FNYEAQ. This CDR3 comprises 14 residues. CDR3 nucleotides: TGTGCCAGCAGCGCATACCAGGGGACGGGTGGCTACACCTTC. It yields the protein CASSAYQGTGGYTF.

The genes are TRBV3-1 (or the pseudogene TRBV3-2) and TRBJ2-1; unclear D gene. V was cut by 1 base and J by 9 bases, with 7 bases left in between. This CDR3 is built from 12 residues. CDR1 LGHDT and CDR2 YNNKEL come from the germline V gene (reference sequence). CDR3 sequence reads: CASSQGPREQFF. The CDR3 DNA sequence: TGTGCCAGCAGCCAAGGTCCGCGTGAGCAGTTCTTC.

The chain combines TRBV20-1 with TRBJ2-2, with 8 nucleotides matching TRBD2. V shed 5 bases and J 9 bases; nucleotides not matched to a gene: 2. This CDR3 has 11 residues. The germline V gene has CDR1 DFQATT and CDR2 SNEGSKA (reference sequence). The CDR3 nucleotides read TGCAGTGCTGGACTAGCCAGGGAGCTGTTTTTT. This gives the protein CSAGLARELFF.

The chain has TRBV2 and TRBJ1-3; D is uncertain. Germline lookup yields CDR1 SNHLY and CDR2 FYNNEI. With 11 bases removed from V and 4 bases from J, the gap between germline ends came to 9 bases. The CDR3 loop spans 11 amino acids. This chain's CDR3 is CAVTKGNTIYF. The CDR3 DNA sequence: TGTGCCGTAACTAAGGGAAACACCATATATTTT.

V and J are TRBV7-2 and TRBJ1-5; no clear D. The CDR3 contains 13 residues. Trimming shortened V by 4 bases and J by 6 bases, and 10 bases separated the two germline ends. CDR1 and CDR2 from the germline V gene are SGHTA and FQGNSA. Written as DNA, the CDR3 is TGTGCCAGCAGCTCAGATACGGGTCAGCCCCAGCATTTT. As protein: CASSSDTGQPQHF.

This sequence joins TRBV7-9 and TRBJ1-4; maybe TRBD1 (5 bases). Germline V gives CDR1 SEHNR, CDR2 FQNEAQ (reference sequence). The CDR3 totals 15 residues. The ends were cut back, 1 base at V and 4 bases at J, with 10 bases in the middle. In DNA form, the CDR3 reads TGTGCCAGCAGCTTAGTGAAGGGGTTTAATGAAAAACTGTTTTTT. It encodes CASSLVKGFNEKLFF.

The chain combines TRBV9 with TRBJ1-6; 7 bases map to TRBD1. Trimming took 3 bases from V and 9 from J; bases not matched to a gene: 12. From germline, CDR1 is SGDLS and CDR2 YYNGEE. The CDR3 sequence is 16 residues long. Here the CDR3 reads CASSARTGRNGSPLHF. CDR3 nucleotide sequence: TGTGCCAGCAGCGCCCGGACAGGTCGAAATGGTTCACCCCTCCACTTT.

The J gene is TRBJ1-4, the V gene TRBV19; no definite D call. Germline CDR1 reads LNHDA; CDR2 reads SQIVND (reference sequence). The CDR3 covers 14 residues. V dropped 7 bases and J dropped 8 bases, with 17 bases sitting between them. The CDR3 DNA sequence: TGTGCCAGTACCTCGGACCTGGCGGGGGAAAAACTGTTTTTT. Amino acid sequence: CASTSDLAGEKLFF. Filled out from reference TRBV19 and TRBJ1-4, the complete variable domain reads DGGITQSPKYLFRKEGQNVTLSCEQNLNHDAMYWYRQDPGQGLRLIYYSQIVNDFQKGDIAEGYSVSREKKESFPLTVTSAQKNPTAFYLCASTSDLAGEKLFFGSGTQLSVL.

The V gene is TRBV27, the J gene TRBJ1-2; 8 bases fit TRBD1. In germline, CDR1 is MNHEY, CDR2 SMNVEV (reference sequence). V lost 8 bases to trimming and J lost 8 bases; unmatched junction nucleotides: 13. This CDR3 comprises 14 residues. The CDR3 DNA reads as TGTGCCAGCGGAGAGCCTCAGGGGGCGCAGGGCTACACCTTC. Protein product: CASGEPQGAQGYTF.

CDR3 protein: CASSFGGFNSPLHF. In nucleotides, the CDR3 is TGTGCCAGCAGCTTCGGTGGGTTCAATTCACCCCTCCACTTT. The chain uses TRBV7-2 and TRBJ1-6; D not certain. Germline values: CDR1 SGHTA, CDR2 FQGNSA. This CDR3 spans 14 amino acids. The V end lost 3 bases, the J end lost 7 bases, and 10 bases lay between the germline ends. The entire variable domain, with the rest obtained from reference TRBV7-2 and TRBJ1-6, is as follows: GAGVSQSPSNKVTEKGKDVELRCDPISGHTALYWYRQSLGQGLEFLIYFQGNSAPDKSGLPSDRFSAERTGGSVSTLTIQRTQQEDSAVYLCASSFGGFNSPLHFGNGTRLTVT.

The V gene is TRBV9, the J gene TRBJ2-1; 8 bases fit TRBD1. The CDR3 is 14 residues long. The V and J ends lost 3 bases and 7 bases, in that order; junction bases with no gene match: 6. The germline CDR1 and CDR2 sequences are SGDLS and YYNGEE. The CDR3 DNA is TGTGCCAGCAGCGCATGGACAGGGAATAATGAGCAGTTCTTC. Amino acid sequence: CASSAWTGNNEQFF.

The V call is TRBV5-8, the J call TRBJ1-3, with unresolved D. V was pared by 1 base and J by 4 bases, with 9 bases between. Germline CDR1 reads SGHTS; CDR2 reads YDEGEE. The CDR3 covers 14 residues. This CDR3 reads CASSLRGVGNTIYF. CDR3 bases: TGTGCCAGCAGCTTGCGAGGAGTCGGAAACACCATATATTTT.

This clone came up a few times. The chain links TRBV5-5 to TRBJ1-5; 12 bases fit TRBD1. Germline V lookup: CDR1 SGHKS, CDR2 YYEKEE (reference sequence). With 2 bases clipped from V and 9 bases from J, the junction kept 3 bases outside the gene matches. The CDR3 has 14 amino acids. CDR3 loop: CASSFRDRGLPQHF. CDR3 coding DNA: TGTGCCAGCAGCTTCCGGGACAGGGGGCTGCCCCAGCATTTT.

This clone was observed a handful of times. The V call is TRBV30, the J call TRBJ2-6; D call uncertain. Germline assignment: CDR1 GTSNPN and CDR2 SVGIG (reference sequence). The CDR3 runs 14 residues. V was clipped by 2 bases and J by 4 bases, with 9 bases between them. CDR3 loop: CAWSSGLGANVLTF. The CDR3 nucleotides are TGTGCCTGGAGTTCGGGCTTGGGGGCCAACGTCCTGACTTTC.

This clone was counted once. V is TRBV10-3 and J is TRBJ1-4, with D unresolved. Germline CDR1 is ENHRY and CDR2 is SYGVKD. V lost 3 bases and J 0 bases, leaving 8 bases between the germline ends. The CDR3 has 15 amino acids. The DNA of the CDR3 is TGTGCCATCAGTGACGCCGGGACAACTAATGAAAAACTGTTTTTT. It is translated as CAISDAGTTNEKLFF.

The V and J genes are TRBV27 and TRBJ1-2, with D possibly matching TRBD1 (5 bases). V was clipped by 0 bases and J by 4 bases, with 9 bases between them. The CDR3 loop spans 14 amino acids. CDR1 is MNHEY, CDR2 SMNVEV, per germline (reference sequence). This chain's CDR3 is CASSLSGPSYGYTF. CDR3 nucleotides: TGTGCCAGCAGTTTATCGGGACCGAGCTATGGCTACACCTTC.

The chain has TRBV7-2 and TRBJ1-1; possible D gene TRBD1, 5 bases. CDR1 is SGHTA and CDR2 is FQGNSA in the germline V gene. CDR3 length: 13 residues. V was cut by 4 bases and J by 4 bases, with 10 bases left in between. The CDR3 spells CASSSRGGTEAFF. CDR3 DNA: TGTGCCAGCAGCTCGAGGGGAGGCACTGAAGCTTTCTTT.

The CDR3: CASSQVKGGDGYTF. CDR3 coding DNA: TGTGCCAGCAGCCAAGTAAAGGGCGGGGATGGCTACACCTTC. The chain links TRBV3-1 (or the pseudogene TRBV3-2) to TRBJ1-2; D unclear. Trimming left V 1 base short and J 6 bases short, with 12 bases between. CDR1 and CDR2 from the germline V gene are LGHDT and YNNKEL (reference sequence). This CDR3 has 14 residues.

This chain uses TRBV5-1 with TRBJ2-5, with TRBD2 identical over 7 bases. This CDR3 region has 13 residues. Germline V lookup: CDR1 SGHRS, CDR2 YFSETQ. The V gene end was trimmed by 2 bases and the J gene end by 5 bases; junction bases not matched to a gene: 3. CDR3 region: CASSFGSGETQYF. CDR3 coding DNA: TGCGCCAGCAGCTTCGGTAGCGGGGAGACCCAGTACTTC.

The chain uses TRBV28 and TRBJ1-4, with 10 bases lining up with TRBD1. The CDR3 sequence is 15 residues long. With 5 bases clipped from V and 7 bases from J, the junction kept 7 bases outside the gene matches. Per the germline V gene, CDR1 is MDHEN and CDR2 is SYDVKM. The CDR3 DNA follows: TGTGCCAGCAGTCGAACCGGGACAGGGGTTGAAAAACTGTTTTTT. The encoded protein is CASSRTGTGVEKLFF. The full variable domain, in which reference TRBV28 and TRBJ1-4 provide the parts outside the CDR3, is DVKVTQSSRYLVKRTGEKVFLECVQDMDHENMFWYRQDPGLGLRLIYFSYDVKMKEKGDIPEGYSVSREKKERFSLILESASTNQTSMYLCASSRTGTGVEKLFFGSGTQLSVL.

The rearrangement joins TRBV18 to TRBJ1-1, with 9 bases that match TRBD1. Trimming removed 6 bases from V and 5 bases from J; junction bases left unmatched: 10. CDR1 is KGHSH and CDR2 is LQKENI in the germline V gene. CDR3 length: 15 amino acids. CDR3 nucleotide sequence: TGTGCCAGCTCCCTTACAGGGGGCGAGGGGACTGAAGCTTTCTTT. It yields the protein CASSLTGGEGTEAFF.